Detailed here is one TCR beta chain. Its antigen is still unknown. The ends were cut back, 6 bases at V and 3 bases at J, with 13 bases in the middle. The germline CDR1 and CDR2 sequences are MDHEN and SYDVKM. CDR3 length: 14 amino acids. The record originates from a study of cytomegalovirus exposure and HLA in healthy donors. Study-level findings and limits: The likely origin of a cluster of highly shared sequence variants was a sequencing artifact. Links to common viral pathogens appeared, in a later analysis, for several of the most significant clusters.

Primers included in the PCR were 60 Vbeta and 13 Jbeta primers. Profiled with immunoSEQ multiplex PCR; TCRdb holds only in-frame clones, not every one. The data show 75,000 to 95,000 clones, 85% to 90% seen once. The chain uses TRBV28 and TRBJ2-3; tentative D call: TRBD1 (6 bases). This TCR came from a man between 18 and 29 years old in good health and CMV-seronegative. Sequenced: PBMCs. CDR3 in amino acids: CASSYPTGTDTQYF. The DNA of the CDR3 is TGTGCCAGCAGCTATCCCACAGGGACAGATACGCAGTATTTT.